This T cell receptor beta chain was sequenced during a study of beta chain features in type 1 diabetes. Trimming cost V 6 bases and J 6 bases, with 9 bases left between them. Germline CDR1 reads SEHNR; CDR2 reads FQNEAQ (reference sequence). The CDR3 loop spans 12 amino acids. General study points: Significant though moderate, a shortening of TCRB CDR3s appeared in all four CD4+ subsets of Type 1 diabetes patients.

Isolated RNA was reverse transcribed in full, so expressed TCRB transcripts were sequenced. Here immunoSEQ multiplex PCR was the method, and the copy in TCRdb shows in-frame clones only, minus some. In the table there are just over 600,000 clones, 15% of which are singletons. Details on this clone: Its matching antigen is unknown.

The chain employs TRBV7-9 and TRBJ2-1; no clear D gene. The sequencing sample was made of naive CD4+ T cells from blood. The TCR originated in a man aged 18-30 years in good health. The CDR3, as DNA: TGTGCCAGCAGTCCCGTCTCCAATGAGCAGTTCTTC. It is translated as CASSPVSNEQFF. The variable domain in full, with the rest retrieved from reference TRBV7-9 and TRBJ2-1, is DTGVSQNPRHKITKRGQNVTFRCDPISEHNRLYWYRQTLGQGPEFLTYFQNEAQLEKSRLLSDRFSAERPKGSFSTLEIQRTEQGDSAMYLCASSPVSNEQFFGPGTRLTVL.